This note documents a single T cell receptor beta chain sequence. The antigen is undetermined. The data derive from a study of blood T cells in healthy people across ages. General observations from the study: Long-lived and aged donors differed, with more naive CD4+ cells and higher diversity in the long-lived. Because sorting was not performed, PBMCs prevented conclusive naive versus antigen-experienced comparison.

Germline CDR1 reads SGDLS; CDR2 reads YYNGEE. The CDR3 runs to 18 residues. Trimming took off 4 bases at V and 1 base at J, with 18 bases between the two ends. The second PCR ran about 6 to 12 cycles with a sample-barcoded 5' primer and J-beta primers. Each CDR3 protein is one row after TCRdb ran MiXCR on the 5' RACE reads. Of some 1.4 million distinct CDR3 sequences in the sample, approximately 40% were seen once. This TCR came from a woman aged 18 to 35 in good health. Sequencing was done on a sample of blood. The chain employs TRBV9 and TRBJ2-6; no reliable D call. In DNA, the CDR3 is TGTGCCAGCAGCCCCCGGGTAGGATGGGATTCTGGGGCCAACGTCCTGACTTTC. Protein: CASSPRVGWDSGANVLTF.